What follows are 5 T cell receptor beta chains derived from one specimen sequenced in a study of blood T cell repertoires in COVID-19. Profiled with immunoSEQ multiplex PCR; TCRdb holds only in-frame clones, not every one. The data hold hundreds of thousands of clones, with under 90% observed a single time. Sequenced input: PBMCs or T cells enriched from blood (not recorded which). The origin of the receptors is a young man who had recovered from COVID-19.

V is TRBV3-1 (or the pseudogene TRBV3-2) and J is TRBJ2-7; 8 positions agree with TRBD2. With 1 base clipped from V and 3 bases from J, the junction kept 11 bases outside the gene matches. This CDR3 region has 17 residues. Per germline, CDR1 LGHDT and CDR2 YNNKEL (reference sequence). The CDR3 loop is CASSQVKRRGALYEQYF. As DNA, the CDR3 is TGTGCCAGCAGCCAAGTAAAAAGGCGGGGGGCCCTCTACGAGCAGTACTTC.

The rearrangement uses TRBV12-3 or TRBV12-4 and TRBJ2-3, with 9 positions matching TRBD2. The length of the CDR3 is 13 residues. Trimming at V came to 6 bases and at J to 7 bases, leaving 5 bases not matched to a gene. The CDR3 nucleotides are TGTGCCAGCAGAATTTCTAGCGGGAATACGCAGTATTTT. Translating gives CASRISSGNTQYF.

A few counts support this clone. V is TRBV19 and J is TRBJ2-7; 12 bases match TRBD1. Germline loops: CDR1 LNHDA, CDR2 SQIVND (reference sequence). There are 14 residues in the CDR3. The junction had 6 bases not matched to a gene; V was cut back by 8 bases and J by 4 bases. The CDR3 sequence is CASHGTGGAYEQYF. The CDR3 region has the DNA TGTGCCAGTCATGGGACAGGGGGCGCGTACGAGCAGTACTTC.

The chain recombines TRBV7-2 with TRBJ2-5; D is possibly TRBD1 (5 bases). This CDR3 has 13 residues. CDR1 and CDR2 (germline): SGHTA, FQGNSA. The V gene lost 5 bases and the J gene lost 4 bases, with 11 bases spanning the gap. DNA for the CDR3: TGTGCCAGCAGCCAAGGGGTCGGAGAGACCCAGTACTTC. Translating gives CASSQGVGETQYF.

The table lists this clone with a count of one. The chain carries TRBV29-1 and TRBJ1-2; 7 nucleotides line up with TRBD1. This CDR3 is 13 amino acids long. CDR1 is SQVTM and CDR2 is ANQGSEA in the germline V gene. The V and J ends lost 4 bases and 1 base, in that order; junction bases with no gene match: 3. Here the CDR3 DNA reads TGCAGCGTTGGCTACAGGGGTAACTATGGCTACACCTTC. Translation gives CSVGYRGNYGYTF.